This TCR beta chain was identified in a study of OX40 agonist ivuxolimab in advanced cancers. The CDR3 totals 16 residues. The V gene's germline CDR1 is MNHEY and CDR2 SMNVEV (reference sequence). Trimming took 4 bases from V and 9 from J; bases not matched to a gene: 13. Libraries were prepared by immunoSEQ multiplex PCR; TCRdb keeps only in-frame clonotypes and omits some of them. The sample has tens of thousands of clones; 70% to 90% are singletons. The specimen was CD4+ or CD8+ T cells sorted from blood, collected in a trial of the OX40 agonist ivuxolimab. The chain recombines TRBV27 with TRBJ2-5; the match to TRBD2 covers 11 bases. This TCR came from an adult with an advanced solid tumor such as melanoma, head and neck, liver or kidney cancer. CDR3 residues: CASSSHPTSGRTPQYF. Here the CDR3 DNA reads TGTGCCAGCAGTTCTCACCCTACTAGCGGGAGAACCCCCCAGTACTTC.